This entry concerns a single TCR beta chain. Its antigen remains unidentified. The data stem from a study of cytomegalovirus exposure and HLA in healthy donors. A multiplex PCR was run with 60 Vbeta primers and 13 Jbeta primers. Measured with immunoSEQ multiplex PCR; TCRdb has only the in-frame clones, and not every one. The sample is made up of 150,000 or so clones, and the top ten hold about 1.2% of it. Study findings and constraints: An ancestry cluster, one associated with Asian ancestry, reportedly showed fewer N-insertions than the roughly 700-donor mean in a later analysis.

The germline gives CDR1 MNHEY, CDR2 SVGAGI. The CDR3 is made up of 15 amino acids. Trimming shortened V by 2 bases and J by 6 bases, and 17 bases separated the two germline ends. Sequencing was performed on PBMCs. The V and J genes are TRBV6-5 and TRBJ2-7; weak D call: TRBD1 (6 bases). The sequence was obtained from a woman in her fifties or sixties in good health and CMV-seronegative. CDR3 in DNA: TGTGCCAGCAGTTACCGGCGCAGGGGTCTAGGCGAGCAGTACTTC. It translates to CASSYRRRGLGEQYF.